These T cell receptor beta chains were read from a single sample in a study of shared clonotypes between healthy human individuals. Sequenced by immunoSEQ multiplex PCR; TCRdb stores in-frame clones only, minus some. In the table there are about 1 million clones, roughly 70% of which are singletons. Sequencing was performed on memory CD4+ T cells sorted from blood. The receptors stem from a man in his late teens or twenties in good health. The CDR3 runs from the conserved cysteine through the conserved F or W. The D gene is left open where the match is weak. Size values are once, few and many counts, or a class for expanded clones, and some rows have none.

J gene	V gene	D gene	clone size	CDR3 protein	CDR3 DNA
TRBJ2-2	TRBV7-9	NA	NA	CASSYGRDTGELFF	TGTGCCAGCAGCTACGGACGAGACACCGGGGAGCTGTTTTTT
TRBJ1-1	TRBV5-1	NA	NA	CASSWTLRTEAFF	TGCGCCAGCAGCTGGACCCTCAGGACCGAAGCTTTCTTT
TRBJ1-1	TRBV18	NA	NA	CASSKTDGFTEAFF	TGTGCCAGCTCCAAGACCGACGGATTCACTGAAGCTTTCTTT
TRBJ2-7	TRBV11-2	NA	NA	CASSLGPPSEQYF	TGTGCCAGCAGCTTAGGGCCTCCTAGCGAGCAGTACTTC
TRBJ1-4	TRBV7-9	NA	once	CASSLKGEKLFF	TGTGCCAGCAGCTTAAAGGGGGAAAAACTGTTTTTT
TRBJ1-1	TRBV7-6	NA	many	CASSLKQPGRTEAFF	TGTGCCAGCAGCTTAAAGCAGCCTGGGAGGACTGAAGCTTTCTTT
TRBJ2-7	TRBV14	TRBD2	once	CASSRRLAGVSYEQYF	TGTGCCAGCAGCCGCCGACTAGCGGGCGTCTCCTACGAGCAGTACTTC
TRBJ2-3	TRBV7-6	TRBD1	NA	CASSPGQGQADTQYF	TGTGCCAGCAGCCCAGGACAGGGTCAGGCAGATACGCAGTATTTT
TRBJ1-4	TRBV18	NA	few	CASSRGWNEKLFF	TGTGCCAGCTCGCGAGGTTGGAATGAAAAACTGTTTTTT
TRBJ2-1	TRBV2	NA	NA	CASSAYNEQFF	TGTGCCAGCTCGGCTTACAATGAGCAGTTCTTC
TRBJ1-2	TRBV6-6	NA	NA	CASSTYLQADIYGYTF	TGTGCCAGCAGTACCTATCTTCAAGCGGATATATATGGCTACACCTTC
TRBJ1-2	TRBV6-5	NA	NA	CASSYSDRSGGGYTF	TGTGCCAGCAGTTACTCGGACAGATCGGGAGGTGGCTACACCTTC
TRBJ2-2	TRBV5-1	NA	many	CASRLLGIANTGELFF	TGCGCCAGCAGGTTATTAGGCATCGCGAACACCGGGGAGCTGTTTTTT
TRBJ1-5	TRBV16	NA	NA	CASSKQHNQPQHF	TGTGCCAGCAGCAAACAACACAATCAGCCCCAGCATTTT
TRBJ2-7	TRBV10-3	TRBD1	NA	CAISDPSTGAYEQYF	TGTGCCATCAGTGACCCGAGCACAGGGGCCTACGAGCAGTACTTC
TRBJ2-7	TRBV10-3	TRBD1	NA	CAISGDRGLSYEQYF	TGTGCCATCAGCGGCGACAGGGGCCTTTCCTACGAGCAGTACTTC
TRBJ2-2	TRBV7-2	NA	NA	CASTGDTGELFF	TGTGCCAGCACAGGGGACACCGGGGAGCTGTTTTTT
TRBJ1-2	TRBV18	NA	NA	CASSPGSTWGYTF	TGTGCCAGCTCACCGGGCAGTACGTGGGGCTACACCTTC
TRBJ1-4	TRBV28	NA	NA	CASSPSLNEKLFF	TGTGCCAGCAGTCCCTCCTTAAATGAAAAACTGTTTTTT
TRBJ2-7	TRBV5-4	NA	few	CASSPGSGYEQYF	TGTGCCAGCAGCCCGGGAAGCGGCTACGAGCAGTACTTC
TRBJ1-3	TRBV5-4	NA	NA	CASSLAGGVSGNTIYF	TGTGCCAGCAGCTTGGCCGGGGGGGTCTCTGGAAACACCATATATTTT
TRBJ1-2	TRBV30	TRBD1	NA	CAYSGQGAWGYTF	TGTGCCTATTCGGGACAGGGGGCCTGGGGCTACACCTTC
TRBJ2-1	TRBV2	NA	once	CASSVRFGGKNEQFF	TGTGCCAGCAGTGTGCGGTTCGGTGGAAAAAATGAGCAGTTCTTC
TRBJ2-4	TRBV9	NA	NA	CASSVDGGRGSIQYF	TGTGCCAGCAGCGTAGACGGGGGACGGGGGAGCATTCAGTACTTC
TRBJ2-3	TRBV4-2	NA	NA	CASSFGAGSTDTQYF	TGTGCCAGCAGCTTCGGCGCGGGAAGCACAGATACGCAGTATTTT
TRBJ1-4	TRBV19	NA	few	CASSIGTKEKLFF	TGTGCCAGTAGTATAGGAACGAAAGAAAAACTGTTTTTT
TRBJ1-5	TRBV6-6	NA	NA	CASSYGQTDQPQHF	TGTGCCAGCAGTTACGGGCAAACGGACCAGCCCCAGCATTTT
TRBJ2-2	TRBV15	NA	few	CATSTLVTGELFF	TGTGCCACCAGCACGCTGGTCACCGGGGAGCTGTTTTTT
TRBJ1-1	TRBV19	NA	once	CASQYTVNTEAFF	TGTGCCAGTCAATATACAGTGAACACTGAAGCTTTCTTT
TRBJ2-1	TRBV5-1	TRBD1	NA	CASSLGDRVGEQFF	TGCGCCAGCAGCTTGGGGGACAGAGTCGGTGAGCAGTTCTTC
TRBJ2-7	TRBV6-5	TRBD1	NA	CASSYQTGAHEQYF	TGTGCCAGCAGTTATCAAACAGGGGCCCACGAGCAGTACTTC
TRBJ2-3	TRBV10-1	NA	once	CASSESERAGDTQYF	TGCGCCAGCAGTGAGTCTGAGCGGGCAGGAGATACGCAGTATTTT
TRBJ2-1	TRBV6-5	TRBD2	NA	CASSYLLAGGPNEQFF	TGTGCCAGCAGTTACTTACTAGCGGGAGGGCCTAACGAGCAGTTCTTC
TRBJ1-2	TRBV12-2	NA	NA	CASRLAGPRLCDLDYGYTF	TGTGCAAGTCGCTTAGCAGGTCCTCGGCTCTGCGACTTGGACTATGGCTACACCTTC
TRBJ2-1	TRBV18	NA	few	CASSPPTSGYNEQFF	TGTGCCAGCTCACCGCCTACCTCGGGCTACAATGAGCAGTTCTTC
TRBJ2-1	TRBV2	NA	NA	CASTNGAGRSYNEQFF	TGTGCCAGCACTAACGGGGCGGGACGCTCCTACAATGAGCAGTTCTTC
TRBJ2-1	TRBV18	NA	NA	CASSPYGLNEQFF	TGTGCCAGCTCACCATACGGACTCAATGAGCAGTTCTTC
TRBJ2-7	TRBV6-5	NA	NA	CASKWDGGPYEQYF	TGTGCCAGCAAGTGGGACGGAGGGCCCTACGAGCAGTACTTC
TRBJ1-1	TRBV30	NA	many	CAWSVSSTMNTEAFF	TGTGCCTGGAGTGTTTCTTCCACCATGAACACTGAAGCTTTCTTT
TRBJ2-7	TRBV5-1	NA	NA	CASSLEGTVSYEQYF	TGCGCCAGCAGCTTGGAGGGGACGGTATCCTACGAGCAGTACTTC
TRBJ2-6	TRBV11-2	NA	NA	CASSLGFGANVLTF	TGTGCCAGCAGCTTAGGGTTTGGGGCCAACGTCCTGACTTTC
TRBJ1-1	TRBV6-5	TRBD1	once	CASSYSSGGMNTEAFF	TGTGCCAGCAGTTACTCGTCAGGGGGTATGAACACTGAAGCTTTCTTT
TRBJ1-5	TRBV7-6	TRBD1	NA	CASSLGQGSYQPQHF	TGTGCCAGCAGCTTAGGACAGGGATCTTATCAGCCCCAGCATTTT
TRBJ1-5	TRBV4-2	NA	NA	CASSQETSREPQHF	TGTGCCAGCAGCCAAGAAACTTCCAGGGAGCCCCAGCATTTT
TRBJ2-7	TRBV4-3	NA	NA	CASSQVPGVTYEQYF	TGCGCCAGCAGCCAAGTCCCAGGGGTGACTTACGAGCAGTACTTC